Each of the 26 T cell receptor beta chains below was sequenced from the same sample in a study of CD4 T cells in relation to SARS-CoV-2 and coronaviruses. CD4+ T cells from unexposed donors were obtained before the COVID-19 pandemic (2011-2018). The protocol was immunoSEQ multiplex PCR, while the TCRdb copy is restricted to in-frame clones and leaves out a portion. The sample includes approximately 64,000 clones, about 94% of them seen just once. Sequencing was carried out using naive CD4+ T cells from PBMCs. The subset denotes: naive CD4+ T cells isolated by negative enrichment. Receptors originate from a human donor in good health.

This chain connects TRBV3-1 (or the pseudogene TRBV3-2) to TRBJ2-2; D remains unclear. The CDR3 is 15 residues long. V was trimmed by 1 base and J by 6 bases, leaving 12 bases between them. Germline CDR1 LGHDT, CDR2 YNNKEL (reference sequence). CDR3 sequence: CASSQGGIVSGELFF. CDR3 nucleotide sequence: TGTGCCAGCAGCCAAGGTGGGATTGTTTCCGGGGAGCTGTTTTTT.

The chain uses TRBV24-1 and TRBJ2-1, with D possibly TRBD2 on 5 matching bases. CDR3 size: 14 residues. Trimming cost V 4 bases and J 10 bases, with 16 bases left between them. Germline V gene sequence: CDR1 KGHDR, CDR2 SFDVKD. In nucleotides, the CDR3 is TGTGCCACCAGTGAGGCTCTTACTAGGGCGGAGCAGTTCTTC. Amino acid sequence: CATSEALTRAEQFF.

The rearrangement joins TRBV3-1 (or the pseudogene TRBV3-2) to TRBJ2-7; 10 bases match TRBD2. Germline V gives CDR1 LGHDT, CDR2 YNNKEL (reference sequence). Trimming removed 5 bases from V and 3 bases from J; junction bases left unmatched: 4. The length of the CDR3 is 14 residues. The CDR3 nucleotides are TGTGCCAGCAGCAGGCTAGCGGGAGACTACGAGCAGTACTTC. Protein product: CASSRLAGDYEQYF.

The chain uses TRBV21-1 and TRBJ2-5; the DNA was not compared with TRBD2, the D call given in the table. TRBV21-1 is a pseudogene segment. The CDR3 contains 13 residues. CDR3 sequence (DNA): TGTGCCAGCAGCACGGGCGGGCTGAGGACCCAGTACTTC. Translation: CASSTGGLRTQYF.

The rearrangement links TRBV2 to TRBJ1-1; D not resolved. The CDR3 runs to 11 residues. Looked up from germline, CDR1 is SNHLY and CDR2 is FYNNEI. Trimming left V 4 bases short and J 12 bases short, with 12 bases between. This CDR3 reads CASSVGERTFF. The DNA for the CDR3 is TGTGCCAGCAGTGTAGGCGAAAGGACTTTCTTT. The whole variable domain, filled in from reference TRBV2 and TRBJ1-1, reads EPEVTQTPSHQVTQMGQEVILRCVPISNHLYFYWYRQILGQKVEFLVSFYNNEISEKSEIFDDQFSVERPDGSNFTLKIRSTKLEDSAMYFCASSVGERTFFGQGTRLTVV.

CDR3 nucleotides: TGTGCCAGCAGTGACACGGGCGTTAGTCCCCGGACAGATACGCAGTATTTT. This encodes CASSDTGVSPRTDTQYF. J is TRBJ2-3 and V is TRBV6-1, with D hard to call. The V gene lost 3 bases and the J gene lost 3 bases, with 19 bases spanning the gap. This CDR3 is 17 amino acids long. Looked up from germline, CDR1 is MNHNS and CDR2 is SASEGT.

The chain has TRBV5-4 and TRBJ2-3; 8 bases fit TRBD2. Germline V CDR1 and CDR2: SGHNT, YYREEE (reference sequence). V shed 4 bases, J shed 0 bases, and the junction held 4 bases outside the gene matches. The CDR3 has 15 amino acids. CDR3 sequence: CASSRTSGSTDTQYF. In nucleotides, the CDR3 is TGTGCCAGCAGCCGTACTAGCGGAAGCACAGATACGCAGTATTTT.

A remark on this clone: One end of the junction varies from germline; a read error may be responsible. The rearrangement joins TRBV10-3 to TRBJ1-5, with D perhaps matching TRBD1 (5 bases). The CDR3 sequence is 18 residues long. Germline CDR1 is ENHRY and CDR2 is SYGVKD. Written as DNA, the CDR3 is TGTGCCATCAGTGAGTCGAGGTGGCAGGGCCGTCAAAATCAGTCCCAGCATTTT. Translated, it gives CAISESRWQGRQNQSQHF.

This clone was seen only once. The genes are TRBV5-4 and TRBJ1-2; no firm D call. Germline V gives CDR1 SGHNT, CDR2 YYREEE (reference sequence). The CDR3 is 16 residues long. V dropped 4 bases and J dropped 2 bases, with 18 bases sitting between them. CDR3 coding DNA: TGTGCCAGCAGCCTGGTAGGGCGAGAAGGGAACTATGGCTACACCTTC. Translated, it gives CASSLVGREGNYGYTF. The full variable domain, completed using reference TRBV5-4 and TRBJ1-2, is ETGVTQSPTHLIKTRGQQVTLRCSSQSGHNTVSWYQQALGQGPQFIFQYYREEENGRGNFPPRFSGLQFPNYSSELNVNALELDDSALYLCASSLVGREGNYGYTFGSGTRLTVV.

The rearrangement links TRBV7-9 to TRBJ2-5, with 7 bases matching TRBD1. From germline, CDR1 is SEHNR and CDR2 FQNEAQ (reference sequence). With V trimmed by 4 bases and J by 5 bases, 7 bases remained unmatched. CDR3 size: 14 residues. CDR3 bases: TGTGCCAGCAGCTCCAACAGGGGTAGGGAGACCCAGTACTTC. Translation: CASSSNRGRETQYF.

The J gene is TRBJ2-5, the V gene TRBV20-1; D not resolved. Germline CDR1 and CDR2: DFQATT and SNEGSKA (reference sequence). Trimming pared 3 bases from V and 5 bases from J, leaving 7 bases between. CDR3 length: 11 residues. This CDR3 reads CSARLGETQYF. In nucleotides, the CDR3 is TGCAGTGCTAGGCTTGGGGAGACCCAGTACTTC.

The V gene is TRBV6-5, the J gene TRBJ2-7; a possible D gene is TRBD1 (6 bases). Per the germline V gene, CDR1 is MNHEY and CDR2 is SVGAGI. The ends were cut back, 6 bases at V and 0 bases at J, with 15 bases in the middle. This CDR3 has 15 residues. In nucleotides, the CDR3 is TGTGCCAGCAGAGGCCTCGGGACATCCTCCTACGAGCAGTACTTC. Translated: CASRGLGTSSYEQYF.

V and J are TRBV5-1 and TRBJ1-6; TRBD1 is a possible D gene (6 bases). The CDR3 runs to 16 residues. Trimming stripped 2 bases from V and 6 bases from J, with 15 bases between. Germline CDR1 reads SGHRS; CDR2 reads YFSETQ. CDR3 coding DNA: TGCGCCAGCAGCTTCACCGGACAGTCCCCTAATTCACCCCTCCACTTT. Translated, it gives CASSFTGQSPNSPLHF.

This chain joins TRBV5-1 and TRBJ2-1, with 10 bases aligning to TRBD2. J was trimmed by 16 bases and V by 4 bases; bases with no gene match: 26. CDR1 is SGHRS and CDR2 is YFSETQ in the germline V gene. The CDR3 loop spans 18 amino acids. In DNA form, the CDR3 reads TGCGCCAGCAGCACAGACCACAGCAGAGCGGGAGGGGCTACCCTATTCTTCTTC. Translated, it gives CASSTDHSRAGGATLFFF. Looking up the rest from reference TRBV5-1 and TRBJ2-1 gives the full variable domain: KAGVTQTPRYLIKTRGQQVTLSCSPISGHRSVSWYQQTPGQGLQFLFEYFSETQRNKGNFPGRFSGRQFSNSRSEMNVSTLELGDSALYLCASSTDHSRAGGATLFFFGPGTRLTVL.

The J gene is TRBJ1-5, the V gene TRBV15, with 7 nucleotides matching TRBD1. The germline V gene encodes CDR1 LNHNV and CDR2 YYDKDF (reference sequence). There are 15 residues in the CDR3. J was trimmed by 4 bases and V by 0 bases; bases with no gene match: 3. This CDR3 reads CATSRDGTANQPQHF. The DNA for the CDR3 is TGTGCCACCAGCAGAGATGGGACAGCTAATCAGCCCCAGCATTTT.

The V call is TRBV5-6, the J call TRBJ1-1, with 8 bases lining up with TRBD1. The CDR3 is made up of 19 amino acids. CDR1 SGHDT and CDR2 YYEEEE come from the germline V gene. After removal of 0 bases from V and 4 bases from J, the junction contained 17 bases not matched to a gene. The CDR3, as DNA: TGTGCCAGCAGCTTGGCCTCGTGGCAGGGGGCGTCTTCGGGCACTGAAGCTTTCTTT. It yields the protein CASSLASWQGASSGTEAFF.

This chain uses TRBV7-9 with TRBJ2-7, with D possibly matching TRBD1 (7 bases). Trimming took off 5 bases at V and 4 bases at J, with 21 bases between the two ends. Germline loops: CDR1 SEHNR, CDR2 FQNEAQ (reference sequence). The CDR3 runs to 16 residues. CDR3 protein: CASSPGGTRSAYEQYF. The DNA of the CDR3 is TGTGCCAGCAGCCCAGGGGGGACCCGATCGGCTTACGAGCAGTACTTC.

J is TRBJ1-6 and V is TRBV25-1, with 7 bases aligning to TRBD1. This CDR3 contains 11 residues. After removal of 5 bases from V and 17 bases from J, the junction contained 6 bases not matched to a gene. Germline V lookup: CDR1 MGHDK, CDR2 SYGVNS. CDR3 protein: CASSREQGFHF. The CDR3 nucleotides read TGTGCCAGCAGTCGAGAACAGGGGTTCCACTTT.

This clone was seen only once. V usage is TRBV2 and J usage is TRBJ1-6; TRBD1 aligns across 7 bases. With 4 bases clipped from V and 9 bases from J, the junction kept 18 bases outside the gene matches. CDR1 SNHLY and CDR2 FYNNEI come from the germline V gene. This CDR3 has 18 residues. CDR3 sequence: CASSGGGVTGPLGSPLHF. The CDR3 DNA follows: TGTGCCAGCAGTGGAGGGGGGGTGACAGGGCCCCTTGGTTCACCCCTCCACTTT.

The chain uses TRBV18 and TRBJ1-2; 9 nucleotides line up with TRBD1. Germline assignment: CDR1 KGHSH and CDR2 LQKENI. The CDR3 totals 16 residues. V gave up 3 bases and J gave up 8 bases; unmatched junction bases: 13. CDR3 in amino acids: CASSPGQGMVSEGYTF. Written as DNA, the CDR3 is TGTGCCAGCTCACCTGGACAGGGGATGGTCTCGGAAGGCTACACCTTC.

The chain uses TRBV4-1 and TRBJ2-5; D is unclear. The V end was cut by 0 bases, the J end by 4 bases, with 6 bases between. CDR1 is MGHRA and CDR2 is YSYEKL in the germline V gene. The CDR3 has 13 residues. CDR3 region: CASSQDRAETQYF. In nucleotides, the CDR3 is TGCGCCAGCAGCCAAGATAGGGCAGAGACCCAGTACTTC.

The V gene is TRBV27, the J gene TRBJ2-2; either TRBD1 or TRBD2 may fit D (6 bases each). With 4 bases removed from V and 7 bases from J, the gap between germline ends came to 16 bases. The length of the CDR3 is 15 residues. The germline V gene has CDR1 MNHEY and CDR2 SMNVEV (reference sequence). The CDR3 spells CASSSPGAGIGELFF. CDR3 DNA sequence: TGTGCCAGCAGTTCACCGGGGGCGGGTATCGGGGAGCTGTTTTTT.

The DNA for the CDR3 is TGCGCCACGTCCGATCCAGGGGGGCACGACACCGGGGAGCTGTTTTTT. Its translation: CATSDPGGHDTGELFF. The V call is TRBV10-1, the J call TRBJ2-2, with a possible D match to TRBD1 (7 bases). V dropped 10 bases and J dropped 3 bases, with 21 bases sitting between them. The CDR3 is 16 residues long. The germline V gene encodes CDR1 WNHNN and CDR2 SYGVQD (reference sequence).

CDR3 bases: TGTGCCAGCAGCTCTATTGGGGGGCGCGGCCCCAATGAGCAGTTCTTC. Its translation: CASSSIGGRGPNEQFF. The rearrangement joins TRBV11-2 to TRBJ2-1, with D perhaps assigned TRBD1 or TRBD2 (6 bases each). The V gene's germline CDR1 is SGHAT and CDR2 FQNNGV. The CDR3 is 16 amino acids. V lost 4 bases, J lost 6 bases, and 19 bases lay in between.

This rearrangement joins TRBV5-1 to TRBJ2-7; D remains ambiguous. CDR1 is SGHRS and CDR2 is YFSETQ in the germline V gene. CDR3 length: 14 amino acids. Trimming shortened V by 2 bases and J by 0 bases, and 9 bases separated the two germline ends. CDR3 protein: CASSFGKTSYEQYF. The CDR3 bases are TGCGCCAGCAGCTTTGGGAAAACCTCCTACGAGCAGTACTTC.

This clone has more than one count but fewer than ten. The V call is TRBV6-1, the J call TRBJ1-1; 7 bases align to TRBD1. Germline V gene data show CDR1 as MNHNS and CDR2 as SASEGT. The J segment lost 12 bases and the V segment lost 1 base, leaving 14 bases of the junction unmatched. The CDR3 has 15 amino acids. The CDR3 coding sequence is TGTGCCAGCAGTGAAGACGCGGCAGGGGGGCTTAAGACTTTCTTT. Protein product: CASSEDAAGGLKTFF.